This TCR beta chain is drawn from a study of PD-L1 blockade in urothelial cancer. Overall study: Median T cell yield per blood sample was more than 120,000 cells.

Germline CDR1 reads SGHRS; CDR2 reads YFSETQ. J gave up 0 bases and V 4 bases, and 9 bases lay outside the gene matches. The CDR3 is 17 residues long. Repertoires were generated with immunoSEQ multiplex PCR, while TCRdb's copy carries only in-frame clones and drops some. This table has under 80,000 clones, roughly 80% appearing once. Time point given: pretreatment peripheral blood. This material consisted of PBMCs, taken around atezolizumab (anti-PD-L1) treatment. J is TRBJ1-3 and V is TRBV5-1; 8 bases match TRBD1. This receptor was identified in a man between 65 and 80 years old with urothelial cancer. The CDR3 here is CASSRGQGTSSGNTIYF. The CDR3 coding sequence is TGCGCCAGCAGCAGAGGACAGGGCACGAGCTCTGGAAACACCATATATTTT.